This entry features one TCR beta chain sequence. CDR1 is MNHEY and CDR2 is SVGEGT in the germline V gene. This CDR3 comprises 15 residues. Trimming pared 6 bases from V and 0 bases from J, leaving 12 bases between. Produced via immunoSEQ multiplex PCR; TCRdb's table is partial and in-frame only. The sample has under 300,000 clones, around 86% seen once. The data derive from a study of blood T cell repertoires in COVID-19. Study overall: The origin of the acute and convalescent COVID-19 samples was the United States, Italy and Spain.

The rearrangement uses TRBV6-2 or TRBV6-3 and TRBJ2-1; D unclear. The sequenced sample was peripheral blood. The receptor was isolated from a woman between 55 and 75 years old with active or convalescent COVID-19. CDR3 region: CASSLSLGSYNEQFF. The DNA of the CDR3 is TGTGCCAGCAGCCTCAGCCTAGGCTCCTACAATGAGCAGTTCTTC.